The clone carrying this TCR beta chain was counted a few times. Its antigen is still unknown. Per the germline V gene, CDR1 is SGHVS and CDR2 is FNYEAQ. The CDR3 sequence is 16 residues long. V trimming: 3 bases; J trimming: 5 bases; junction bases outside the gene matches: 8. The sample comes from a study of cytomegalovirus exposure and HLA in healthy donors. General observations from the study: As was reported, the classifier diagnosed cytomegalovirus status with high specificity and sensitivity. Specificity of three CMV-associated chains for CMV antigens was verified in vitro. The authors listed some 160 TCR beta chains as cytomegalovirus-associated. Available immune exposure information was restricted to CMV serostatus only.

It was with 60 Vbeta and 13 Jbeta primers that the PCR ran. Sequenced by immunoSEQ multiplex PCR; TCRdb stores in-frame clones only, minus some. Among over 85,000 clones listed, 63% were seen once. The sequenced sample was PBMCs. This chain connects TRBV7-6 to TRBJ2-5; 11 nucleotides match TRBD2. This TCR was recovered from a human donor in good health. CDR3 DNA: TGTGCCAGCAGCTTGTTAGCGGGAGGGCCGGGGGAGACCCAGTACTTC. It encodes CASSLLAGGPGETQYF.